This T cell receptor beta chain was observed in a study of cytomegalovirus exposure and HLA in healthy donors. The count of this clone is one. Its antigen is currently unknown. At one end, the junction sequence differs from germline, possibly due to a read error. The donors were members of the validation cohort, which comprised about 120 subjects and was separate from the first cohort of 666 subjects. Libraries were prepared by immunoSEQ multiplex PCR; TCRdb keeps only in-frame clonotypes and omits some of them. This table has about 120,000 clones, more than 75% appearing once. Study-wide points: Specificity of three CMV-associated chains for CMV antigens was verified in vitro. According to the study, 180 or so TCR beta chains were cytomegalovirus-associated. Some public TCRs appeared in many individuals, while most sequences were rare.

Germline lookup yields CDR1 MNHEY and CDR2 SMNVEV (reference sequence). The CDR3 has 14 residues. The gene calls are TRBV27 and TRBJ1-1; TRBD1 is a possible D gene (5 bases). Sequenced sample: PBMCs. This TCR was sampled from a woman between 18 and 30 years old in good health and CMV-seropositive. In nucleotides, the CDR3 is TGTGCCAGCAGTCCCCACAGGTACAACATTGAAGCTTTCTTT. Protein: CASSPHRYNIEAFF.